This T cell receptor beta chain was documented in a study of T cells in women clearing cervical HPV infection. The assay was immunoSEQ multiplex PCR, and TCRdb's table has in-frame clones only and misses some. The table lists some 26,000 clones, with around 3.9% in the top ten. Germline V gives CDR1 SGHRS, CDR2 YFSETQ. The CDR3 is 13 residues long. A remark on this clone: The sequenced fragment ends 3 residues before the CDR3 boundary, so the rest is inferred from the germline J gene.

The sequenced sample was blood buffy coat. The chain is built from TRBV5-1 and TRBJ1-2, with D possibly matching TRBD1 (5 bases). The receptor was isolated from a woman aged 18 to 75 with a cervical HPV16 infection that either progressed to CIN3+ or cleared (not recorded which). CDR3 residues: CASRPTDSLGYTF. The DNA read from the CDR3 is TGCGCCAGCAGACCGACAGATTCCCTGGGC.